This note documents a single TCR beta chain sequence. The data originate from a study of cytomegalovirus exposure and HLA in healthy donors. Overall study context: Assignment to the Caucasian-associated ancestry cluster applied to around 80% of the approximately 400 genotyped donors.

PCR involved 60 Vbeta and 13 Jbeta primers. The assay was immunoSEQ multiplex PCR, and TCRdb's table has in-frame clones only and misses some. The sample has around 140,000 clones; around 73% are singletons. From germline, CDR1 is LNHDA and CDR2 SQIVND (reference sequence). This CDR3 is 18 amino acids long. The ends lost 3 bases at V and 8 bases at J; junction bases unmatched: 17. This TCR derives from a female donor in good health and CMV-seronegative. The sample taken for sequencing was PBMCs. V gene TRBV19 combines with J gene TRBJ2-1; TRBD2 matches at 9 bases. The CDR3 region is CASSIRGREGGLVDEQFF. CDR3 sequence (DNA): TGTGCCAGTAGTATCAGAGGGCGGGAGGGCGGACTGGTGGATGAGCAGTTCTTC.